This TCR beta chain comes out of a study of memory CD4+ T cells and cytomegalovirus serostatus. At the level of the study: Of the healthy Belgian adults, 9 were CMV seropositive and 20 to 25 seronegative. Study-wide results and caveats: CMV serostatus prediction reached median AUC approximately 0.95, or 0.91 with US-trained model. Each of roughly 65 CMV-associated TCRbeta sequences occurred in one to five individuals.

Sequenced by immunoSEQ multiplex PCR; TCRdb stores in-frame clones only, minus some. Here the sample spans about 61,000 clones, 75% to 85% being singletons. The CDR3 is 15 amino acids. V was pared by 1 base and J by 4 bases, with 4 bases of the junction left unmatched. The germline gives CDR1 SGHNT, CDR2 YYREEE (reference sequence). With respect to this clone: The target antigen is unknown.

The sort gate was single viable CD3+CD4+CD8-CD45RO+ cells for memory CD4+ T cells. Total CD4+ T cells were enriched by CD4 positive selection. Sequences were obtained from memory CD4+ T cells from blood. The receptor was derived from an adult in good health and CMV-seronegative. V is TRBV5-4 and J is TRBJ2-3; 9 nucleotides align to TRBD2. This chain's CDR3 is CASSLRASGADTQYF. CDR3 in DNA: TGTGCCAGCAGCTTGCGCGCTAGCGGGGCAGATACGCAGTATTTT.